A selection of T cell receptor beta chains follows, all from one sample in a study of blood T cell repertoires in COVID-19. Method: immunoSEQ multiplex PCR; TCRdb's copy keeps in-frame clones and lacks some. The data contain roughly 200,000 clones, about 85% of them singletons. The sequencing sample was made of peripheral blood. Receptors originate from an elderly woman with acute or convalescent COVID-19. Both conserved end residues are part of each CDR3. D genes are given only for firm matches. Only part of the rows carry a size: once, few, many, or a class if the clone is expanded.

13	NA	TRBV7-3	TRBD1	TRBJ2-7	CASSFRDSYEQYF	TGTGCCAGCAGCTTCCGGGACAGCTACGAGCAGTACTTC
16	NA	TRBV3-1/TRBV3-2	NA	TRBJ2-7	CASSQPAARASYEQYF	TGTGCCAGCAGCCAACCCGCCGCGCGGGCGTCATACGAGCAGTACTTC
14	NA	TRBV2	NA	TRBJ2-1	CASSEARTGNEQFF	TGTGCCAGCAGTGAAGCCCGTACGGGAAATGAGCAGTTCTTC
16	once	TRBV6-2/TRBV6-3	TRBD1	TRBJ2-2	CASSPGTGANTGELFF	TGTGCCAGCAGCCCCGGGACAGGGGCGAACACCGGGGAGCTGTTTTTT
19	few	TRBV28	TRBD2	TRBJ2-4	CASSPAGSLAGGVKNIQYF	TGTGCCAGCAGTCCGGCGGGGTCATTAGCGGGAGGCGTCAAAAACATTCAGTACTTC
17	NA	TRBV27	NA	TRBJ2-5	CASSPPPVAAGMETQYF	TGTGCCAGCAGTCCACCCCCGGTGGCAGCAGGAATGGAGACCCAGTACTTC
13	NA	TRBV11-2	NA	TRBJ1-2	CASSVMGGNGYTF	TGTGCCAGCAGCGTTATGGGAGGGAATGGCTACACCTTC
13	few	TRBV16	TRBD1	TRBJ2-7	CASSGTGPYEQYF	TGTGCCAGCAGTGGGACAGGTCCCTACGAGCAGTACTTC
16	NA	TRBV2	TRBD2	TRBJ2-2	CASSPLAGGVTGELFF	TGTGCCAGCAGTCCACTAGCGGGGGGGGTCACCGGGGAGCTGTTTTTT
20	NA	TRBV10-1	NA	TRBJ1-2	CASRIRCAVKGTGKVYGYTF	TGCGCCAGCAGGATAAGGTGTGCAGTAAAAGGTACAGGGAAGGTGTATGGCTACACCTTC
17	NA	TRBV5-1	TRBD1	TRBJ2-5	CASSVTSTGGDQETQYF	TGCGCCAGCAGTGTCACATCGACAGGGGGGGATCAAGAGACCCAGTACTTC
15	NA	TRBV3-1/TRBV3-2	TRBD1	TRBJ2-5	CASSRDRGRTETQYF	TGTGCCAGCAGCCGGGACAGGGGGCGAACGGAGACCCAGTACTTC
16	NA	TRBV5-1	TRBD1	TRBJ2-2	CASSLQGAMNTGELFF	TGCGCCAGCAGCTTACAGGGGGCCATGAACACCGGGGAGCTGTTTTTT
14	NA	TRBV28	NA	TRBJ2-3	CASSPKRTTDTQYF	TGTGCCAGCAGTCCAAAGCGGACCACAGATACGCAGTATTTT
14	NA	TRBV3-1/TRBV3-2	TRBD1	TRBJ2-3	CASVRTGAPDTQYF	TGTGCCAGCGTGCGGACAGGGGCCCCAGATACGCAGTATTTT
13	NA	TRBV9	TRBD1	TRBJ1-5	CASSGTGGQPQHF	TGTGCCAGCAGCGGGACAGGGGGACAGCCCCAGCATTTT
16	NA	TRBV14	NA	TRBJ1-4	CASSQGRQMMSEKLFF	TGTGCCAGCAGCCAAGGGAGGCAGATGATGTCTGAAAAACTGTTTTTT
15	NA	TRBV11-3	TRBD1	TRBJ2-2	CASSSGQGATGELFF	TGTGCCAGCAGCTCGGGACAGGGGGCCACCGGGGAGCTGTTTTTT
16	NA	TRBV6-5	TRBD1	TRBJ2-2	CASSSGQGSNTGELFF	TGTGCCAGCAGTTCGGGACAGGGCAGTAACACCGGGGAGCTGTTTTTT
16	few	TRBV5-1	TRBD1	TRBJ2-5	CACSSAGQGLGGPQYF	TGCGCCTGTTCCTCCGCGGGACAGGGGTTGGGGGGTCCCCAGTACTTC
16	NA	TRBV7-6	TRBD2	TRBJ2-3	CASSSLAGTGTDTQYF	TGTGCCAGCAGCTCCCTAGCGGGGACAGGCACAGATACGCAGTATTTT
15	NA	TRBV7-9	TRBD2	TRBJ2-7	CASSLGGSLTYEQYF	TGTGCCAGCAGCTTAGGCGGGAGTCTAACCTACGAGCAGTACTTC
13	NA	TRBV19	TRBD2	TRBJ2-7	CASRPSGKNEQYF	TGTGCCAGTAGACCTAGCGGGAAGAACGAGCAGTACTTC
15	few	TRBV14	TRBD2	TRBJ2-1	CASSQGLAGNNEQFF	TGTGCCAGCAGCCAAGGACTAGCGGGAAACAATGAGCAGTTCTTC
13	once	TRBV4-1	NA	TRBJ1-6	CASSQDHRGPLHF	TGCGCCAGCAGCCAAGATCATCGGGGTCCCCTCCACTTT
12	few	TRBV6-2/TRBV6-3	NA	TRBJ1-2	CASSPEGGRSTF	TGTGCCAGCAGCCCAGAGGGAGGTCGGAGCACCTTC
15	NA	TRBV18	TRBD2	TRBJ2-3	CASSPPVAGADTQYF	TGTGCCAGCTCACCACCCGTAGCGGGAGCAGATACGCAGTATTTT
13	NA	TRBV6-5	NA	TRBJ2-6	CASTGSGANVLTF	TGTGCCAGCACCGGCTCTGGGGCCAACGTCCTGACTTTC
16	NA	TRBV19	TRBD2	TRBJ2-5	CASSMLGGGAQETQYF	TGTGCCAGTAGTATGTTGGGCGGGGGGGCCCAAGAGACCCAGTACTTC
15	once	TRBV24-1	TRBD1	TRBJ1-5	CATSDARGPSQPQHF	TGTGCCACCAGTGATGCCAGGGGGCCAAGTCAGCCCCAGCATTTT
15	NA	TRBV19	NA	TRBJ1-3	CASSPQGRSGNTIYF	TGTGCCAGTAGCCCGCAGGGTCGTTCGGGAAACACCATATATTTT
14	once	TRBV5-1	NA	TRBJ1-2	CASSPTGHPDGYTF	TGCGCCAGCAGCCCCACGGGACATCCGGATGGCTACACCTTC
14	NA	TRBV5-4	TRBD2	TRBJ2-7	CASSYPGLRGEQYF	TGTGCCAGCAGCTATCCGGGACTACGGGGCGAGCAGTACTTC
13	NA	TRBV5-6	NA	TRBJ2-1	CASSLAGVGEQFF	TGTGCCAGCAGCTTGGCCGGGGTAGGTGAGCAGTTCTTC
16	NA	TRBV7-9	TRBD1	TRBJ1-4	CASSHGTAPTNEKLFF	TGTGCCAGCAGCCACGGGACAGCTCCAACTAATGAAAAACTGTTTTTT
17	NA	TRBV18	TRBD1	TRBJ1-3	CASSPGTGKLSGNTIYF	TGTGCCAGCTCACCGGGGACAGGGAAGCTCTCTGGAAACACCATATATTTT
16	NA	TRBV6-5	NA	TRBJ2-2	CASSYTDSFNTGELFF	TGTGCCAGCAGTTACACAGACAGCTTTAACACCGGGGAGCTGTTTTTT
16	NA	TRBV3-1/TRBV3-2	TRBD2	TRBJ2-1	CASSQMRGGRYNEQFF	TGTGCCAGCAGCCAAATGCGGGGGGGCCGATACAATGAGCAGTTCTTC
13	NA	TRBV27	TRBD2	TRBJ2-7	CASSLGLVYEQYF	TGTGCCAGCTCCCTCGGACTAGTTTACGAGCAGTACTTC
15	NA	TRBV6-5	NA	TRBJ1-5	CASTHGAIENQPQHF	TGTGCCAGCACCCATGGGGCGATTGAGAATCAGCCCCAGCATTTT
15	NA	TRBV3-1/TRBV3-2	TRBD1	TRBJ2-7	CASSQADRGPYEQYF	TGTGCCAGCAGCCAAGCGGACAGGGGCCCCTACGAGCAGTACTTC